The 9 T cell receptor beta chains below were found in one sample sequenced in a study of OX40 agonist ivuxolimab in advanced cancers. Preparation of the library involved the immunoSEQ multiplex PCR assay. TCRdb carries this immuneACCESS record with in-frame sequences only. Its versions omit some clonotypes, under half of them owing to an unresolved V gene in the studies checked, with the rest unexplained. For this sample the table gives 63,000 or so clones, of which 84% were detected only once. The ten largest clones represent approximately 8% of the sample. The input for sequencing was CD4+ or CD8+ T cells sorted from blood, taken in a trial of the OX40 agonist ivuxolimab. The receptor set was obtained from an adult with an advanced solid tumor such as melanoma, head and neck, liver or kidney cancer.

V is TRBV6-5 and J is TRBJ2-3, with unresolved D. The germline CDR1 and CDR2 sequences are MNHEY and SVGAGI. The CDR3 has 13 residues. The V and J ends lost 4 bases and 2 bases respectively, with 7 bases between them. CDR3 bases: TGTGCCAGCAGTTCCCGTACCACAGATACGCAGTATTTT. This translates into CASSSRTTDTQYF.

The rearrangement links TRBV19 to TRBJ2-2, with TRBD1 identical over 7 bases. V was pared by 5 bases and J by 3 bases, with 6 bases of the junction left unmatched. Germline CDR1 LNHDA, CDR2 SQIVND (reference sequence). There are 15 residues in the CDR3. CDR3 region: CASSAGQAYTGELFF. CDR3 in DNA: TGTGCCAGTAGTGCCGGACAGGCATACACCGGGGAGCTGTTTTTT. Drawing the rest from reference TRBV19 and TRBJ2-2, the complete variable domain is DGGITQSPKYLFRKEGQNVTLSCEQNLNHDAMYWYRQDPGQGLRLIYYSQIVNDFQKGDIAEGYSVSREKKESFPLTVTSAQKNPTAFYLCASSAGQAYTGELFFGEGSRLTVL.

This rearrangement joins TRBV21-1 to TRBJ2-2; the D call in the table, TRBD1, was not verified against the DNA. TRBV21-1 is recorded as a pseudogene. The CDR3 runs to 20 residues. This chain's CDR3 is CASTPVQTGMRGPNTGELFF. In nucleotides, the CDR3 is TGTGCCAGCACACCGGTCCAGACAGGGATGAGGGGGCCGAACACCGGGGAGCTGTTTTTT.

The rearrangement links TRBV7-9 to TRBJ2-1; 8 positions agree with TRBD2. V shed 5 bases and J 10 bases; nucleotides not matched to a gene: 10. The CDR3 runs 14 residues. Looked up from germline, CDR1 is SEHNR and CDR2 is FQNEAQ (reference sequence). This CDR3 is CASSIIKREREQFF. CDR3 DNA: TGTGCCAGCAGCATTATCAAGCGGGAGAGGGAGCAGTTCTTC.

This clone was seen a handful of times. The V call is TRBV29-1, the J call TRBJ2-7; 7 nucleotides match TRBD1. This CDR3 has 12 residues. J gave up 2 bases and V 7 bases, and 5 bases lay outside the gene matches. Per germline, CDR1 SQVTM and CDR2 ANQGSEA. CDR3: CSAGDSTYEQYF. CDR3 DNA sequence: TGCAGCGCCGGGGACAGTACCTACGAGCAGTACTTC.

The chain couples TRBV9 to TRBJ2-1; TRBD2 might be the D (5 bases). The V gene's germline CDR1 is SGDLS and CDR2 YYNGEE. Trimming took off 0 bases at V and 6 bases at J, with 7 bases between the two ends. CDR3 length: 13 residues. The CDR3 sequence is CASSVASSNEQFF. As DNA, the CDR3 is TGTGCCAGCAGCGTAGCTAGCTCCAATGAGCAGTTCTTC.

The gene calls are TRBV5-1 and TRBJ2-3; D gene uncertain. CDR1 is SGHRS and CDR2 is YFSETQ in the germline V gene. The CDR3 is 15 residues long. V gave up 0 bases and J gave up 6 bases, with 14 bases separating them. CDR3 loop: CASSLAYSPEDTQYF. CDR3 DNA: TGCGCCAGCAGCTTGGCCTACAGCCCGGAGGATACGCAGTATTTT.

This chain connects TRBV11-2 to TRBJ2-4; tentative D call: TRBD1 (5 bases). The CDR3 loop spans 11 amino acids. Germline CDR1 SGHAT, CDR2 FQNNGV. V lost 4 bases to trimming and J lost 13 bases, with 11 bases between them. For the CDR3, the DNA is TGTGCCAGCAGCTACAAGGACAAGCAGTACTTC. It codes for CASSYKDKQYF.

The CDR3 nucleotides read TGCGCCAGCAGCTCTAGGTCCGGATCCGGCAGAAGCTCCTACGAGCAGTACTTC. It translates to CASSSRSGSGRSSYEQYF. The V call is TRBV5-1, the J call TRBJ2-7; D unclear. This CDR3 has 18 amino acids. V dropped 3 bases and J dropped 0 bases, with 22 bases sitting between them. CDR1 and CDR2 (germline): SGHRS, YFSETQ.